The next 2 T cell receptor beta chains were all read from a single sample in a study of cytomegalovirus exposure and HLA in healthy donors. The PCR contained 60 Vbeta and 13 Jbeta primers. The data were produced by immunoSEQ multiplex PCR, yet TCRdb's version contains in-frame clones alone and is incomplete. This table has about 140,000 clones, about 80% appearing once. Input material: PBMCs. The receptors were gathered from a man aged 35-49 years in good health and CMV-seropositive.

The rearrangement joins TRBV10-3 to TRBJ2-7; a weak D match, TRBD2 (7 bases). This CDR3 is built from 15 residues. Trimming shortened V by 7 bases and J by 3 bases, and 19 bases separated the two germline ends. Looked up from germline, CDR1 is ENHRY and CDR2 is SYGVKD. The CDR3 DNA sequence: TGTGCCATCACCCAAATGGGGCGGGGGCGCTACGAGCAGTACTTC. It specifies CAITQMGRGRYEQYF.

This clone has just a few counts. The chain combines TRBV18 with TRBJ2-7; 7 bases are shared with TRBD2. Germline assignment: CDR1 KGHSH and CDR2 LQKENI. The CDR3 is 12 amino acids. After removal of 5 bases from V and 7 bases from J, the junction contained 5 bases not matched to a gene. In DNA form, the CDR3 reads TGTGCCAGCTCATCGGGAGGCGGGGAGCAGTACTTC. Its translation: CASSSGGGEQYF.